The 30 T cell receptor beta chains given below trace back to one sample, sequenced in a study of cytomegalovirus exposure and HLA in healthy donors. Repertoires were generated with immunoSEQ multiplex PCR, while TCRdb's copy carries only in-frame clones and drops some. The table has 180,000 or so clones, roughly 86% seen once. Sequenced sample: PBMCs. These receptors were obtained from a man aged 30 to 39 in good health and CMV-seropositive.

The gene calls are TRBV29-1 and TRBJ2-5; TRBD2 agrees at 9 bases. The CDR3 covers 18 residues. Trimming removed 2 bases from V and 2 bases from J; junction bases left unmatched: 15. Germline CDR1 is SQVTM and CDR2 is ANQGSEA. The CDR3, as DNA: TGCAGCGTTGAACTTTGGGGCCTTAGCGGGGGACAACAAGAGACCCAGTACTTC. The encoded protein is CSVELWGLSGGQQETQYF. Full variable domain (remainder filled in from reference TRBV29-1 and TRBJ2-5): SAVISQKPSRDICQRGTSLTIQCQVDSQVTMMFWYRQQPGQSLTLIATANQGSEATYESGFVIDKFPISRPNLTFSTLTVSNMSPEDSSIYLCSVELWGLSGGQQETQYFGPGTRLLVL.

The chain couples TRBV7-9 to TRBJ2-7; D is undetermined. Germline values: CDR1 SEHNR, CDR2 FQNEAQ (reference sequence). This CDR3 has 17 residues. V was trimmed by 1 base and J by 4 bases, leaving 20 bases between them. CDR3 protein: CASSLDSNFPLRYEQYF. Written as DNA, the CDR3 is TGTGCCAGCAGCTTAGATTCCAACTTTCCGCTTCGGTACGAGCAGTACTTC.

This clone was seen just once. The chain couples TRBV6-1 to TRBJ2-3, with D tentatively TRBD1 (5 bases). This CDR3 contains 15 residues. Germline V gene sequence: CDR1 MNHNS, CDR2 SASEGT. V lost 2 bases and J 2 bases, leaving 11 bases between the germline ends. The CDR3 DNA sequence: TGTGCCAGCAGTGAAATCCCGGACAACACAGATACGCAGTATTTT. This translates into CASSEIPDNTDTQYF.

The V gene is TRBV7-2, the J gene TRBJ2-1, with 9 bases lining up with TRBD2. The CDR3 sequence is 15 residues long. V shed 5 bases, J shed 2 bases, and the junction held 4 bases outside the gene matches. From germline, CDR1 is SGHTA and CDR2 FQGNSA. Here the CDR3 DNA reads TGTGCCAGCAGCGACCTAGCGGGGCCCTACAATGAGCAGTTCTTC. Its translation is CASSDLAGPYNEQFF. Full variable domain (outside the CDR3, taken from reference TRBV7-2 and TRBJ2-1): GAGVSQSPSNKVTEKGKDVELRCDPISGHTALYWYRQSLGQGLEFLIYFQGNSAPDKSGLPSDRFSAERTGGSVSTLTIQRTQQEDSAVYLCASSDLAGPYNEQFFGPGTRLTVL.

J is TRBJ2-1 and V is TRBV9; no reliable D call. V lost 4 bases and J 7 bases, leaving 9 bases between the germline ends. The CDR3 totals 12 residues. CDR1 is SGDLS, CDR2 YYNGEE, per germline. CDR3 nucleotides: TGTGCCAGCAGCACAAATGGAAATGAGCAGTTCTTC. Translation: CASSTNGNEQFF.

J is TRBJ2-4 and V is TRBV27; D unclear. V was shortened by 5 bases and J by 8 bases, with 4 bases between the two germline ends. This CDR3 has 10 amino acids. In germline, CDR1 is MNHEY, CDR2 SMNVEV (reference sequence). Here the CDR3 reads CASSRDIQYF. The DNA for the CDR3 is TGTGCCAGCAGTCGGGACATTCAGTACTTC.

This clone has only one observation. Written as DNA, the CDR3 is TGTGCCAGCAGCGTAGGTGGGGATCTCGCCTACGAGCAGTACTTC. This sequence encodes CASSVGGDLAYEQYF. The chain uses TRBV9 and TRBJ2-7; the D is unclear. Germline V gives CDR1 SGDLS, CDR2 YYNGEE. The CDR3 has 15 amino acids. V lost 0 bases and J 2 bases, leaving 12 bases between the germline ends.

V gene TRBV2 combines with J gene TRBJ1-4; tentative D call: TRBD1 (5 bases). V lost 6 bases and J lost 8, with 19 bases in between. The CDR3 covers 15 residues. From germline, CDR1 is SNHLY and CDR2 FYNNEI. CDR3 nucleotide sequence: TGTGCCAGCAGAGCAAGCCCGGGGGTGGACGAAAAACTGTTTTTT. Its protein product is CASRASPGVDEKLFF.

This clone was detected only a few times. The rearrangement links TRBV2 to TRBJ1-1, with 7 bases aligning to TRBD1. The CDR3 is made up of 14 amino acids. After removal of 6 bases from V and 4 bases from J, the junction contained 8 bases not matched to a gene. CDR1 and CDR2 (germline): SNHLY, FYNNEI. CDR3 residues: CASRKTGPGTEAFF. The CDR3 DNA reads TGTGCCAGCAGAAAGACAGGGCCAGGCACTGAAGCTTTCTTT.

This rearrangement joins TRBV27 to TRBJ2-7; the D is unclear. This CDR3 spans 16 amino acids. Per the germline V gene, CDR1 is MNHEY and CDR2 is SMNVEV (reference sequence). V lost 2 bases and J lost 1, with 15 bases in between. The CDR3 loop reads CASSLTATTLSYEQYF. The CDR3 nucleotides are TGTGCCAGCAGTTTAACGGCTACCACACTATCCTACGAGCAGTACTTC.

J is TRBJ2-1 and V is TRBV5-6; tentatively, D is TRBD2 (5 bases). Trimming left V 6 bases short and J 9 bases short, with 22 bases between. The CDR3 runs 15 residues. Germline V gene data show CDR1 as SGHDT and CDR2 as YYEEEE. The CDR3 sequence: CASTLGLSFRGEQFF. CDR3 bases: TGTGCCAGCACCCTGGGCTTATCCTTTCGGGGTGAGCAGTTCTTC.

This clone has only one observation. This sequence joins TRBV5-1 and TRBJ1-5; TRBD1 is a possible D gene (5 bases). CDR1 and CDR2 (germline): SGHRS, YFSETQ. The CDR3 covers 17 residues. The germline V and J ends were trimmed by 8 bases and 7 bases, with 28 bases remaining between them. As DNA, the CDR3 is TGCGCCAGGGAACGTACATTGTCAGGGAAGTGTAGGCAGCCCCAGCATTTT. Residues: CARERTLSGKCRQPQHF.

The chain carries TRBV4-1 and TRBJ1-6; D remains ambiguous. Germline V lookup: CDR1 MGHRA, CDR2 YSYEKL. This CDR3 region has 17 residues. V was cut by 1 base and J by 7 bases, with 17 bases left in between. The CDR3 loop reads CASSQGPRASGNSPLHF. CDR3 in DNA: TGCGCCAGCAGCCAAGGCCCTCGGGCAAGCGGGAATTCACCCCTCCACTTT.

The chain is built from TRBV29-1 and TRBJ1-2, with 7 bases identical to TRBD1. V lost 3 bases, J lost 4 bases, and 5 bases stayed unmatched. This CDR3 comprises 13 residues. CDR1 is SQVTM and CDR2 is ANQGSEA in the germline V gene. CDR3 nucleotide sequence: TGCAGCGTTGAGGTCACAGGGGCCTATGGCTACACCTTC. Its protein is CSVEVTGAYGYTF.

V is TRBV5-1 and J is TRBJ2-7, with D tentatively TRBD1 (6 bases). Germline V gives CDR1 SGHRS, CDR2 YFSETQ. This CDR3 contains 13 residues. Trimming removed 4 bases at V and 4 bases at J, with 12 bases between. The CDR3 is CASSIRQEYEQYF. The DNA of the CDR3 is TGCGCCAGCAGCATACGACAGGAGTACGAGCAGTACTTC.

The DNA of the CDR3 is TGTGCCAGCAGCCCCTCCCGCCGAGCGGGGGTTTTCAATGAGCAGTTCTTC. Its protein product is CASSPSRRAGVFNEQFF. The genes are TRBV7-3 and TRBJ2-1; 8 nucleotides agree with TRBD2. The germline V gene has CDR1 SGHTA and CDR2 FQGTGA. This CDR3 has 17 residues. After removal of 5 bases from V and 6 bases from J, the junction contained 15 bases not matched to a gene.

The CDR3 loop reads CASSQDYRGSAEAFF. The CDR3 DNA reads TGCGCCAGCAGCCAAGATTACAGGGGATCGGCTGAAGCTTTCTTT. The chain joins TRBV4-3 to TRBJ1-1; 7 nucleotides match TRBD1. The CDR3 is 15 residues long. V shed 0 bases and J 6 bases; nucleotides not matched to a gene: 7. Germline lookup yields CDR1 LGHNA and CDR2 YSLEER.

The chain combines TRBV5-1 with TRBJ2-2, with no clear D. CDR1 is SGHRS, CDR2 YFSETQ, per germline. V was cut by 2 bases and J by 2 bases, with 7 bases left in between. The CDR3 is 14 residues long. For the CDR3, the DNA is TGCGCCAGCAGCTTCACGGTAAACACCGGGGAGCTGTTTTTT. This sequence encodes CASSFTVNTGELFF. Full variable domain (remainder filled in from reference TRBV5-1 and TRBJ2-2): KAGVTQTPRYLIKTRGQQVTLSCSPISGHRSVSWYQQTPGQGLQFLFEYFSETQRNKGNFPGRFSGRQFSNSRSEMNVSTLELGDSALYLCASSFTVNTGELFFGEGSRLTVL.

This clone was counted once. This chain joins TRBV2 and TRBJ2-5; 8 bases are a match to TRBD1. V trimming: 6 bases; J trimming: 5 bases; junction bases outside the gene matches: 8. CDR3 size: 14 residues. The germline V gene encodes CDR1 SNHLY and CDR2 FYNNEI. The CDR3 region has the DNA TGTGCCAGCAGGGGGACAGGTCGGTTTGAGACCCAGTACTTC. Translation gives CASRGTGRFETQYF.

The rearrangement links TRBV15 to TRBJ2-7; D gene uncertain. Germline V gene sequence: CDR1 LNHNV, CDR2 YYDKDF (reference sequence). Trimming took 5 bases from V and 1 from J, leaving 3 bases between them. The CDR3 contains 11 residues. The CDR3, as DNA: TGTGCCACCAGCGAGTCCTACGAGCAGTACTTC. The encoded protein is CATSESYEQYF.

The CDR3 sequence: CAWSLGASGNQPQHF. The CDR3 DNA follows: TGTGCCTGGAGTCTCGGGGCGTCTGGCAATCAGCCCCAGCATTTT. The chain uses TRBV30 and TRBJ1-5; perhaps TRBD1 as D (5 bases). The CDR3 totals 15 residues. CDR1 and CDR2 from the germline V gene are GTSNPN and SVGIG (reference sequence). V lost 2 bases and J 2 bases, leaving 13 bases between the germline ends.

The CDR3 loop is CASSQEGLVRDTQYF. The CDR3 DNA is TGCGCCAGCAGCCAAGAGGGACTAGTTAGGGATACGCAGTATTTT. The V and J genes are TRBV4-1 and TRBJ2-3; 8 bases match TRBD2. Losses at the gene ends were 0 bases for V and 6 bases for J; bases not matched to a gene: 5. CDR3 size: 15 residues. In germline, CDR1 is MGHRA, CDR2 YSYEKL.

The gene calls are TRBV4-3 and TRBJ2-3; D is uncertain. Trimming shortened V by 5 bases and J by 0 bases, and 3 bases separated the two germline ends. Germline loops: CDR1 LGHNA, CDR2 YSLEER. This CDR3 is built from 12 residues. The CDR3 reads CASSFSTDTQYF. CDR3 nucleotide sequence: TGCGCCAGCAGCTTTAGCACAGATACGCAGTATTTT.

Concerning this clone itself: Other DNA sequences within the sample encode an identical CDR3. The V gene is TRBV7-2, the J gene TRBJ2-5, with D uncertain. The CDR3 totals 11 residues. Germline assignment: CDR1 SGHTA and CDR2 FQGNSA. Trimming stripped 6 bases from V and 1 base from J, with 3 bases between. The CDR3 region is CASSSQETQYF. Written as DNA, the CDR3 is TGTGCCAGCAGTTCCCAAGAGACCCAGTACTTC. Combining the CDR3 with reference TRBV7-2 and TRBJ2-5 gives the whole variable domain GAGVSQSPSNKVTEKGKDVELRCDPISGHTALYWYRQSLGQGLEFLIYFQGNSAPDKSGLPSDRFSAERTGGSVSTLTIQRTQQEDSAVYLCASSSQETQYFGPGTRLLVL.

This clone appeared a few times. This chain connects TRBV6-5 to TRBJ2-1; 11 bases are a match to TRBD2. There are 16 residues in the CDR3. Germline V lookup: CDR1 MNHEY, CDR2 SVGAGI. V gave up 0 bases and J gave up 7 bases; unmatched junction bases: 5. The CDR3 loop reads CASSYSTTSGANEQFF. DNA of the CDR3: TGTGCCAGCAGTTACTCGACGACTAGCGGGGCTAATGAGCAGTTCTTC.

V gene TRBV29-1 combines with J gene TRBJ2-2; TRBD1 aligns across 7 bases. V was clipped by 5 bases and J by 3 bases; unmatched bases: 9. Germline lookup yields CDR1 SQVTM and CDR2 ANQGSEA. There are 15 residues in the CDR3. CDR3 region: CSVKTGRIDTGELFF. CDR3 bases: TGCAGCGTTAAGACAGGGAGAATCGACACCGGGGAGCTGTTTTTT.

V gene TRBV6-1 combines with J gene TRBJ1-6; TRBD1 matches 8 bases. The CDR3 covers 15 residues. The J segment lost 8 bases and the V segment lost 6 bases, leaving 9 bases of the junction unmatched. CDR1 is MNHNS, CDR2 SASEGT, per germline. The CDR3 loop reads CASSNTGQGDSPLHF. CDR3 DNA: TGTGCCAGCAGCAATACCGGACAGGGAGATTCACCCCTCCACTTT.

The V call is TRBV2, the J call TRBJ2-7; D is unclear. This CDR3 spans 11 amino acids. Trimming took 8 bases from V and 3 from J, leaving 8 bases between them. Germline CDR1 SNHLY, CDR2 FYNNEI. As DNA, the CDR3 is TGTGCCAGCGCCTGGGGCTACGAGCAGTACTTC. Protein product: CASAWGYEQYF.

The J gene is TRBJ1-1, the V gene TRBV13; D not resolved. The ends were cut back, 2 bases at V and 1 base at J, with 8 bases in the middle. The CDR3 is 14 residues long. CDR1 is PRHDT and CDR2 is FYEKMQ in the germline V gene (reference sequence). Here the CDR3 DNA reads TGTGCCAGCAGCTTACTTGCAGGGAACACTGAAGCTTTCTTT. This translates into CASSLLAGNTEAFF.

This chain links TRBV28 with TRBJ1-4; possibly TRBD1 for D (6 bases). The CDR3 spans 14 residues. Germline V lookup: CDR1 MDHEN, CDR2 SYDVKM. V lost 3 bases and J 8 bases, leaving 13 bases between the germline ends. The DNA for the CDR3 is TGTGCCAGCAGTTTGTGGACAGTGTCGGAAAAACTGTTTTTT. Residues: CASSLWTVSEKLFF.